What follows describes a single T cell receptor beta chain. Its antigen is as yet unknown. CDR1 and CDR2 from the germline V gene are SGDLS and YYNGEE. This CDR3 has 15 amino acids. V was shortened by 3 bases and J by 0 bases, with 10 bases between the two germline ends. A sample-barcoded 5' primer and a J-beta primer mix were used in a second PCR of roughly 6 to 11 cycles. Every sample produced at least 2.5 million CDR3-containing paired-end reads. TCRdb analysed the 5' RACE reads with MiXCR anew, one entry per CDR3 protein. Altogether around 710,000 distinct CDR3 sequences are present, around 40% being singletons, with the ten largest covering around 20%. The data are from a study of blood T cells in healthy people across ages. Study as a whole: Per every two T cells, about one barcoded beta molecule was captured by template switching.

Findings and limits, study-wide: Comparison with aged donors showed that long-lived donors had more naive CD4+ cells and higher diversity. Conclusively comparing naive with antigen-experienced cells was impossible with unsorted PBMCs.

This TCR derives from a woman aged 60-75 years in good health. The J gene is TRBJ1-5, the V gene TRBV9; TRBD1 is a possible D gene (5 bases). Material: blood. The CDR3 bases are TGTGCCAGCAGCGAGGTAGGGGATAGCAATCAGCCCCAGCATTTT. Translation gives CASSEVGDSNQPQHF.